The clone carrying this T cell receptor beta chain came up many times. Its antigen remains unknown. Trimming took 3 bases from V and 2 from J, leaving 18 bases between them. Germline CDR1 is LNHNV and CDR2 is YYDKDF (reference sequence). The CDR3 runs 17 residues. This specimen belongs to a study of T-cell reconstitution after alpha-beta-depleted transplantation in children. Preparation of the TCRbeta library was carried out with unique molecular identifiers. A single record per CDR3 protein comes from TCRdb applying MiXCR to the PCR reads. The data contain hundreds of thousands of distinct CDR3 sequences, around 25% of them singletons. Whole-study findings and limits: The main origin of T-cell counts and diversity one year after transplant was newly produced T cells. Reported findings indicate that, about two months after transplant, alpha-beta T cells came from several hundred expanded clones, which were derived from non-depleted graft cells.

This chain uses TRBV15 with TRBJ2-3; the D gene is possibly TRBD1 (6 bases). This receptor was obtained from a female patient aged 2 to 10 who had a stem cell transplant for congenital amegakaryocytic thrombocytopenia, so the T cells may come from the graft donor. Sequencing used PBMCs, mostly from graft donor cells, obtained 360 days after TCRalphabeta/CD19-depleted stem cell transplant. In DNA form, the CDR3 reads TGTGCCACCAGCAGCACTAAGGGGGACACATTCACAGATACGCAGTATTTT. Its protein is CATSSTKGDTFTDTQYF. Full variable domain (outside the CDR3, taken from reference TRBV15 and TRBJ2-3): DAMVIQNPRYQVTQFGKPVTLSCSQTLNHNVMYWYQQKSSQAPKLLFHYYDKDFNNEADTPDNFQSRRPNTSFCFLDIRSPGLGDTAMYLCATSSTKGDTFTDTQYFGPGTRLTVL.